This T cell receptor beta chain was identified in a study of OX40 agonist ivuxolimab in advanced cancers. The table came from immunoSEQ multiplex PCR; TCRdb's copy has only in-frame clones and leaves some out. The table shows some 70,000 clones, with 88% occurring only once. V dropped 1 base and J dropped 0 bases, with 12 bases sitting between them. This CDR3 spans 17 amino acids. CDR1 and CDR2 (germline): SGHTA, FQGNSA. Peripheral blood came from all dose cohorts at three timepoints. The sequences come from CD4+ or CD8+ T cells sorted from blood, collected in a trial of the OX40 agonist ivuxolimab. The chain uses TRBV7-2 and TRBJ2-2; the D call may be TRBD1 or TRBD2 (5 bases each). The clonotype comes from an adult with an advanced solid tumor such as melanoma, head and neck, liver or kidney cancer. The CDR3 sequence: CASSLGLGRSNTGELFF. CDR3 DNA: TGTGCCAGCAGCTTAGGTCTGGGACGCTCGAACACCGGGGAGCTGTTTTTT.